This TCR beta chain is drawn from a study of shared clonotypes between healthy human individuals (dated by TCRdb to about 2020). In terms of the full investigation: Three men and two women, aged 18 to 49 years, made up the cohort. For each donor, CD4 naive and CD4 memory were each given three plates, CD8 naive was given two plates, and CD8 memory was given one plate. Blood TCR repertoires of roughly five healthy adults were deeply sequenced to estimate repertoire size and the extent of clonotype sharing between individuals. To increase sequencing depth and limit assay-specific biases, different laboratories used diverse techniques to prepare libraries and sequence TCR repertoires. Between about 0.8 and 9 billion PBMCs per donor were obtained by leukapheresis.

General study outcomes and caveats: Based on pairwise subsampling, the degree of clonotype sharing among donors was expected to be affected by sequencing depth. Estimated clonotype richness was generally larger for naive than for memory subsets. Sampling was restricted to blood, and TCR repertoires in tissue are likely to differ from TCR repertoires in blood. Because the study included only a small number of donors, the genetic and exposure-history diversity represented was limited. Across a handful of donors, around 5% of naive CD4, over 3% of naive CD8, under 2.5% of memory CD4, and approximately 0.4% of memory CD8 clonotypes were shared. Higher generation probabilities were observed for clonotypes shared by all four sorted-subset donors than for non-shared clonotypes. Rarefaction of sorted-subset datasets indicated incomplete sequencing despite the large sequencing depth.

For the CD8 naive samples, CD45RO-negative cells were positively selected for CCR7, yielding a CD45RA+CCR7+ population from which TemRA cells were excluded. Healthy HIV-negative adults with no recently reported acute infections or vaccinations were included as donors. Every donor was a Caucasian adult living in Nashville, Tennessee, USA. Blood was collected by leukapheresis, and PBMCs were isolated by Ficoll-Histopaque density gradient centrifugation and then cryopreserved in liquid nitrogen vapor phase. Analytical flow cytometry was used to check the purity and quantity of each magnetically sorted T cell population. Genomic DNA was isolated from every sorted fraction and measured by UV absorbance on a Nanodrop 2000c. V loses 1 base, J loses 6 bases, and the germline ends lie 12 bases apart. Measured from the cysteine to the phenylalanine, the CDR3 is 14 residues long. The only DNA kept is the CDR3, 42 bases in frame from the first base. In the germline V gene, CDR1 corresponds to MGHRA and CDR2 to YSYEKL.

As concerns this clone: This receptor's antigen is unknown. Base qualities were left out, and no much larger clone turns up one base away. The sample contains more than one DNA sequence encoding this CDR3.

TCR CDR3 regions were amplified from genomic DNA by multiplex PCR using the deep immunoSEQ assay. Extracted genomic DNA from each cell subset was distributed evenly across all wells of several immunoSEQ 96-well plates, and each plate was treated as a replicate. Each replicate PCR for sorted subsets received about 0.2 ug genomic DNA, equal to about 30,000 T cell genomes. The purified libraries were quantified using a Qubit 3.0 fluorometer, sized with a Bioanalyzer 2100, and then quantified again using the KAPA Library Quantification kit. Every immunoSEQ 96-well plate was sequenced on a dedicated single-read 150-cycle Illumina NextSeq 550 flow cell. In the paper's pipeline: Because the immunoSEQ output held only junctional sequences and lacked quality scores, the filtering could not match the filtering applied to full-length reads. To assign V/J genes and CDR3, sequences were annotated against IMGT germline references using PyIR, a Python wrapper for IgBLAST v1.9. Any read was removed if the V/J assignment was weak (E-value above 1e-6), the CDR3 was missing, or the read contained stop codons, out-of-frame junctions, or ambiguous translated residues. V3J clonotypes were defined as sequences sharing an identical inferred V gene, J gene, and CDR3 amino acid sequence. Percentage overlap between repertoires was calculated by dividing the number of shared unique clonotypes by the size of the smaller repertoire. Repertoire richness was assessed with RTK rarefaction, the Chao1 estimator, and Recon v2.1 estimates of unobserved clonotypes. OLGA was used to compute generation probabilities for all TCRbeta clonotypes that the gDNA method yielded from a few donors. Imported from immuneACCESS, the table was reduced by TCRdb to in-frame sequences with V and J called. These copies leave out some clones; in studies compared against another copy, an unresolved V gene accounts for under half, and the cause of the remainder is not known. The V and J calls and clone size are taken from that table; D and trimming were inferred from the DNA. The sample table shows 1.5 million to 2.5 million clones, and over 85% are seen once. The top ten constitute 1% to 1.5% of the sample.

The chain links TRBV4-1 with TRBJ1-2, and the D gene may be TRBD1, 5 bases matching. The source material was naive CD8+ T cells sorted from blood. The cell subset or site label here, explained by the study, means: CD45RA+CCR7+. The source is a man younger than 35 in good health. The DNA sequence follows: TGCGCCAGCAGCCAAGTGGGGGGAGGGGATGGCTACACCTTC. This gives the protein CASSQVGGGDGYTF.